This TCR beta chain was recorded in a study of blood T cell repertoires in COVID-19. Study at large: Cohort 3 recovery required two negative PCRs, clearance, or symptom resolution. The analysed material was cDNA or gDNA that came from T cells, B-cell-depleted T cells, or PBMCs.

Participant reports of clinical history set cohort assignment. V lost 1 base, J lost 7 bases, and 11 bases stayed unmatched. The CDR3 loop spans 18 amino acids. Looked up from germline, CDR1 is SGHTA and CDR2 is FQGNSA. In the original analysis: Reference gene primer amplification gave nucleated cell count estimates. Profiled with immunoSEQ multiplex PCR; TCRdb holds only in-frame clones, not every one. The DNA gave D and trimming, while V, J and clone size come from that table. Among more than 300,000 clones listed, 80% to 90% were seen once. The clonotype was recovered from a man aged 40-50 years in a cohort exposed to, infected with or recovered from COVID-19 (not recorded which). Sequencing was done on a sample of PBMCs or T cells enriched from blood (not recorded which). The chain combines TRBV7-2 with TRBJ1-6, with TRBD1 identical over 9 bases. CDR3 sequence reads: CASSLGWGTGSMNSPLHF. The CDR3 DNA reads as TGTGCCAGCAGCTTAGGCTGGGGGACAGGGTCGATGAATTCACCCCTCCACTTT.